One sample yielded the 20 T cell receptor beta chains listed below, sequenced in a study of blood T cell repertoires in COVID-19. The assay was immunoSEQ multiplex PCR, and TCRdb's table has in-frame clones only and misses some. The sample consists of around 160,000 clones, 80% to 90% of them appearing once. Sequenced sample: peripheral blood. The receptor source for this set is a man aged 60 to 69 with acute or convalescent COVID-19.

The rearrangement links TRBV5-4 to TRBJ2-3, with 7 bases that match TRBD1. This CDR3 has 14 amino acids. Germline trimming cut 3 bases from V and 2 bases from J; bases unmatched to any gene: 3. CDR1 is SGHNT, CDR2 YYREEE, per germline (reference sequence). CDR3 in DNA: TGTGCCAGCAGCTCGGGACAGCACACAGATACGCAGTATTTT. It is translated as CASSSGQHTDTQYF.

This clone was seen a single time. In DNA, the CDR3 is TGCGCCAGCAGTCAATCAGAGAGGGGGAATAGGCAAGAGACCCAGTACTTC. Its translation: CASSQSERGNRQETQYF. The rearrangement links TRBV23-1 to TRBJ2-5, with D possibly being TRBD1 (6 bases). TRBV23-1 is an ORF, and what it does is uncertain. The CDR3 covers 17 residues. The V gene lost 0 bases and the J gene lost 2 bases, with 16 bases spanning the gap.

J is TRBJ2-7 and V is TRBV6-5; 7 nucleotides match TRBD1. The CDR3 sequence is 14 residues long. Germline V gene sequence: CDR1 MNHEY, CDR2 SVGAGI. Losses at the gene ends were 10 bases for V and 0 bases for J; bases not matched to a gene: 9. The CDR3 nucleotides read TGTGCCACCAAAGACAGGGTGAGCTCCTACGAGCAGTACTTC. Protein sequence: CATKDRVSSYEQYF.

V is TRBV30 and J is TRBJ1-2; 7 bases fit TRBD1. V lost 2 bases and J lost 4; bases outside the gene matches: 1. The CDR3 contains 12 residues. Germline V lookup: CDR1 GTSNPN, CDR2 SVGIG (reference sequence). The CDR3 is CAWSRDSYGYTF. In DNA, the CDR3 is TGTGCCTGGAGTCGGGACAGCTATGGCTACACCTTC.

The gene calls are TRBV12-3 or TRBV12-4 and TRBJ1-2; 9 bases are a match to TRBD1. The ends lost 2 bases at V and 8 bases at J; junction bases unmatched: 3. CDR3 length equals 13 residues. The CDR3 bases are TGTGCCAGCAGTTTAAGACAGGGGGACGGCTACACCTTC. The encoded protein is CASSLRQGDGYTF.

This chain connects TRBV5-6 to TRBJ2-7; the D gene is possibly TRBD1 (6 bases). Trimming took 2 bases from V and 5 from J, leaving 17 bases between them. The CDR3 runs 15 residues. The germline V gene encodes CDR1 SGHDT and CDR2 YYEEEE. The CDR3 here is CASSFGHRVTHEQYF. CDR3 coding DNA: TGTGCCAGCAGCTTCGGTCACAGGGTAACCCACGAGCAGTACTTC.

The chain uses TRBV29-1 and TRBJ1-2, with D uncertain. This CDR3 is 14 amino acids long. Trimming took off 6 bases at V and 6 bases at J, with 20 bases between the two ends. CDR1 and CDR2 (germline): SQVTM, ANQGSEA. The CDR3 sequence is CSVEDRRLNDGYTF. The CDR3 DNA sequence: TGCAGCGTGGAGGATAGACGGCTAAACGATGGCTACACCTTC.

The genes are TRBV3-1 (or the pseudogene TRBV3-2) and TRBJ2-7, with 9 nucleotides matching TRBD2. Germline V CDR1 and CDR2: LGHDT, YNNKEL (reference sequence). The V gene end was trimmed by 3 bases and the J gene end by 3 bases; junction bases not matched to a gene: 9. CDR3 length: 16 amino acids. CDR3 residues: CASSHSGGSAYYEQYF. DNA of the CDR3: TGTGCCAGCAGCCATAGCGGGGGCAGTGCCTACTACGAGCAGTACTTC.

This clone occurred once. CDR3 protein: CASSQESGEETQYF. The DNA of the CDR3 is TGCGCCAGCAGCCAAGAAAGCGGGGAAGAGACCCAGTACTTC. This sequence joins TRBV4-1 and TRBJ2-5; 7 bases are shared with TRBD2. The CDR3 covers 14 residues. Germline values: CDR1 MGHRA, CDR2 YSYEKL. With V trimmed by 0 bases and J by 3 bases, 1 base remained unmatched.

The rearrangement uses TRBV5-4 and TRBJ2-1, with 9 positions matching TRBD2. The V gene end was trimmed by 2 bases and the J gene end by 9 bases; junction bases not matched to a gene: 9. CDR3 length: 15 residues. Per germline, CDR1 SGHNT and CDR2 YYREEE (reference sequence). CDR3 sequence reads: CASSFGIAGDSEQFF. The CDR3 DNA follows: TGTGCCAGCAGCTTTGGGATAGCGGGGGATTCTGAGCAGTTCTTC.

V and J are TRBV7-9 and TRBJ2-6; 7 positions agree with TRBD2. CDR3 length equals 17 residues. Germline V lookup: CDR1 SEHNR, CDR2 FQNEAQ (reference sequence). The V and J ends lost 5 bases and 2 bases, in that order; junction bases with no gene match: 9. The CDR3 bases are TGTGCCAGCAGCCGATACTCTAGCGGTGCTGGGGCCAACGTCCTGACTTTC. This translates into CASSRYSSGAGANVLTF.

This chain's CDR3 is CASSSHWTGSYEQYF. CDR3 bases: TGTGCCAGCAGCTCTCATTGGACAGGTTCCTACGAGCAGTACTTC. This rearrangement joins TRBV5-5 to TRBJ2-7; 7 bases line up with TRBD1. Unmatched junction bases numbered 7, after V lost 3 bases and J lost 1 base. Germline loops: CDR1 SGHKS, CDR2 YYEKEE (reference sequence). The CDR3 sequence is 15 residues long.

This clone was detected once. The gene calls are TRBV11-3 and TRBJ2-3; the D gene is possibly TRBD2 (6 bases). The CDR3 runs to 14 residues. Germline CDR1 and CDR2: SGHNT and YENEEA. Between the trimmed V and J ends, which lost 4 bases and 3 bases, there was a span of 11 bases. This CDR3 reads CASSSEGGTDTQYF. DNA of the CDR3: TGTGCCAGCAGCTCCGAAGGAGGGACAGATACGCAGTATTTT.

This chain joins TRBV20-1 and TRBJ2-1; possible D gene TRBD2, 5 bases. V was shortened by 5 bases and J by 8 bases, with 10 bases between the two germline ends. Germline V gene data show CDR1 as DFQATT and CDR2 as SNEGSKA (reference sequence). The CDR3 runs to 11 residues. This CDR3 is CSALALYEQFF. DNA for the CDR3: TGCAGTGCTCTAGCATTGTATGAGCAGTTCTTC.

The rearrangement joins TRBV6-5 to TRBJ1-6; 8 nucleotides line up with TRBD1. The CDR3 spans 14 residues. With V trimmed by 11 bases and J by 9 bases, 12 bases remained unmatched. Germline CDR1 reads MNHEY; CDR2 reads SVGAGI. The CDR3 loop is CAHDRGGDGSPLHF. DNA for the CDR3: TGTGCCCACGACAGGGGAGGTGATGGTTCACCCCTCCACTTT.

This clone was recorded only once. The chain combines TRBV5-1 with TRBJ2-7, with 8 bases that match TRBD1. V lost 4 bases, J lost 5 bases, and 8 bases stayed unmatched. The CDR3 covers 14 residues. Germline V lookup: CDR1 SGHRS, CDR2 YFSETQ. The CDR3 DNA sequence: TGCGCCAGCAGCAGCGGACAGGGTAGCAACGAGCAGTACTTC. Its protein product is CASSSGQGSNEQYF.

This clone was counted only a few times. The chain carries TRBV10-1 and TRBJ1-6; TRBD1 is a possible D gene (5 bases). The V and J ends lost 7 bases and 5 bases respectively, with 9 bases between them. Germline assignment: CDR1 WNHNN and CDR2 SYGVQD (reference sequence). The CDR3 length is 13 residues. CDR3 sequence: CASKGRDNSPLHF. The DNA for the CDR3 is TGCGCCAGCAAGGGCAGGGATAATTCACCCCTCCACTTT.

This clone appeared a single time. The chain recombines TRBV10-3 with TRBJ2-3; TRBD2 agrees at 12 bases. V lost 3 bases and J lost 6; bases outside the gene matches: 7. CDR3 length equals 16 residues. CDR1 is ENHRY and CDR2 is SYGVKD in the germline V gene. CDR3 in DNA: TGTGCCATCAGTGATCGGGCAACTAGCGGGGGGGATACGCAGTATTTT. Amino acids: CAISDRATSGGDTQYF.

CDR3 in DNA: TGTGCCAGCAGCAAAGCGCGGCGCGGGTGTGAAAAACTGTTTTTT. Protein product: CASSKARRGCEKLFF. The chain joins TRBV21-1 to TRBJ1-4. TRBV21-1 is a listed pseudogene. This CDR3 has 15 residues.

The chain employs TRBV7-9 and TRBJ2-7, with 7 bases that match TRBD1. Trimming removed 5 bases from V and 0 bases from J; junction bases left unmatched: 4. This CDR3 contains 14 residues. Germline V gene data show CDR1 as SEHNR and CDR2 as FQNEAQ (reference sequence). CDR3 DNA sequence: TGTGCCAGCAGCGCAGGGGGAAGCTCCTACGAGCAGTACTTC. It translates to CASSAGGSSYEQYF.